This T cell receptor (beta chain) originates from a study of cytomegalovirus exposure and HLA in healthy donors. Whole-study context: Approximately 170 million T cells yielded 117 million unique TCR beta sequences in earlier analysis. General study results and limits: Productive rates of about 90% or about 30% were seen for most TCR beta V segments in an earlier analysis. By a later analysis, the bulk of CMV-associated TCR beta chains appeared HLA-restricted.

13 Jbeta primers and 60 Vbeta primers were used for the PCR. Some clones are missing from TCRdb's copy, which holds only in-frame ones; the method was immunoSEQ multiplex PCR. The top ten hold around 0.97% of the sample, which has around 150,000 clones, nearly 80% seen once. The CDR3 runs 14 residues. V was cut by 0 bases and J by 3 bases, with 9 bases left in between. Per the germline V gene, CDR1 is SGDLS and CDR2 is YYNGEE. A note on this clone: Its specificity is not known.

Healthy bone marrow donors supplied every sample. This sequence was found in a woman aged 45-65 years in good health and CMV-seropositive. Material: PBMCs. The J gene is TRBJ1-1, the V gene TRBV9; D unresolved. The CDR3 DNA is TGTGCCAGCAGCGTAGGGCCAGGCCACACTGAAGCTTTCTTT. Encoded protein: CASSVGPGHTEAFF.